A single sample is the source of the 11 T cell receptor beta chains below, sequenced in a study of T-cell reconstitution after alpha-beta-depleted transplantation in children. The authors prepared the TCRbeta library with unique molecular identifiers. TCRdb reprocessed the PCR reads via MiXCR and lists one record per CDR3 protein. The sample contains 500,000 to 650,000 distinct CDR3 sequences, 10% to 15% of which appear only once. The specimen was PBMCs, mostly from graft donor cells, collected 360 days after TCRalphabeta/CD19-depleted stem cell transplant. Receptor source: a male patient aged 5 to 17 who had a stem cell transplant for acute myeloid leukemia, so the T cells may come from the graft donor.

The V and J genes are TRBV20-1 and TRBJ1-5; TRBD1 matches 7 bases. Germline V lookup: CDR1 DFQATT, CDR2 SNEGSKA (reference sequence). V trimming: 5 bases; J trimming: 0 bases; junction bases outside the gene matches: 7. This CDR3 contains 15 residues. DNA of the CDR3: TGCAGTGCTCACACAGGGGACTATAGCAATCAGCCCCAGCATTTT. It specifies CSAHTGDYSNQPQHF.

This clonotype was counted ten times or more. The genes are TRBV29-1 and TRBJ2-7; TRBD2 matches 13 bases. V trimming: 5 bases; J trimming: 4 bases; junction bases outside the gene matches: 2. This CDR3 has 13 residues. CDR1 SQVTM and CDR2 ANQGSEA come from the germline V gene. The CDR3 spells CSVPLAGGYEQYF. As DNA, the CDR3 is TGCAGCGTTCCACTAGCGGGAGGGTACGAGCAGTACTTC.

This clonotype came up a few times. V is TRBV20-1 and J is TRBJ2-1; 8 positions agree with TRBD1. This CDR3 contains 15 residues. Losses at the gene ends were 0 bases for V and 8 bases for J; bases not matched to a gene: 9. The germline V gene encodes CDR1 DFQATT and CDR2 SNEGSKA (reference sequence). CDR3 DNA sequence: TGCAGTGCTAGAGATCGGGGACAGGCCTTCCATGAGCAGTTCTTC. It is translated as CSARDRGQAFHEQFF.

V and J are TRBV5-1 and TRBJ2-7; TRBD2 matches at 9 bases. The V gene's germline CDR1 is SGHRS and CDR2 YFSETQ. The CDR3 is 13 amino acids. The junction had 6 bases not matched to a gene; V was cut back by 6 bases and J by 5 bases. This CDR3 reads CASTRTSDHEQYF. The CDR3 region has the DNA TGCGCCAGCACCCGGACTAGCGATCACGAGCAGTACTTC. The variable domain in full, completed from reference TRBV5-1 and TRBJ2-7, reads KAGVTQTPRYLIKTRGQQVTLSCSPISGHRSVSWYQQTPGQGLQFLFEYFSETQRNKGNFPGRFSGRQFSNSRSEMNVSTLELGDSALYLCASTRTSDHEQYFGPGTRLTVT.

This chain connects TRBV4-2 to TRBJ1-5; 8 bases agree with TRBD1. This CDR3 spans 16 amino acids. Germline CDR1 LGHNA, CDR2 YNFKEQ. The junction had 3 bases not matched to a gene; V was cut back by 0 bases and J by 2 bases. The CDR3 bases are TGTGCCAGCAGCCAAGAAGACAGGGGAGGCAATCAGCCCCAGCATTTT. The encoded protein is CASSQEDRGGNQPQHF.

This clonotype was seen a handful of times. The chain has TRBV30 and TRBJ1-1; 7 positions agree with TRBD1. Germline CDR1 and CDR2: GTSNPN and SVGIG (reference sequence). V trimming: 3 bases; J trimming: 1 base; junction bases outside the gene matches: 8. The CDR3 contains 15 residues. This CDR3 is CAWRIPGQPNTEAFF. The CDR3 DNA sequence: TGTGCCTGGAGGATACCGGGACAGCCGAACACTGAAGCTTTCTTT.

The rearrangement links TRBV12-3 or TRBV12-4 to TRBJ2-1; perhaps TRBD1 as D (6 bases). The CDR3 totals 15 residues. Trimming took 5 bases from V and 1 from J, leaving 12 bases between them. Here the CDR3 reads CASSVYRESYNEQFF. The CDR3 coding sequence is TGTGCCAGCAGTGTTTACAGGGAATCCTACAATGAGCAGTTCTTC.

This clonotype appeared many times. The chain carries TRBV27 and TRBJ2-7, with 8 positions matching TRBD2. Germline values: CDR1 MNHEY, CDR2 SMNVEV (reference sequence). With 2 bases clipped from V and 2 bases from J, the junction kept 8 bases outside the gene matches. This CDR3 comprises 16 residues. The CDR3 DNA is TGTGCCAGCAGTTTAAATCTCCCTAGCGGGCCCTACGAGCAGTACTTC. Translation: CASSLNLPSGPYEQYF.

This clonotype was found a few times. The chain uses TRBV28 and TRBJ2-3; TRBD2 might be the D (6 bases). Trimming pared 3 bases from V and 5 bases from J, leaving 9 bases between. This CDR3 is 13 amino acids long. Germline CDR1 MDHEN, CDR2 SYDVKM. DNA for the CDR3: TGTGCCAGCAGTTTGTGGGGGGAAGATACGCAGTATTTT. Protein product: CASSLWGEDTQYF.

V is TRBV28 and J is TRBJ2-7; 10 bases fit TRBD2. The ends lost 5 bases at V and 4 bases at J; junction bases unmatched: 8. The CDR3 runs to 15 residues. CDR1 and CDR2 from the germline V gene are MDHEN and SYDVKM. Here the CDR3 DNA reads TGTGCCAGCAGTGTAACTAGCGGGATAGGTTACGAGCAGTACTTC. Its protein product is CASSVTSGIGYEQYF.

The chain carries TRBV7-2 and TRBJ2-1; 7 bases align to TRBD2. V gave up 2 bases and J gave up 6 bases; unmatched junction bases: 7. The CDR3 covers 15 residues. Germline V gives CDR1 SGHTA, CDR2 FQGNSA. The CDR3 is CASSLWGRALNEQFF. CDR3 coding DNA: TGTGCCAGCAGCTTATGGGGGAGGGCCCTCAATGAGCAGTTCTTC.